Below are 17 T cell receptor beta chains sequenced from a single sample in a study of naive and memory T cell subsets. Both TRBC1 and TRBC2 were covered by a beta constant-region primer of two equimolar oligonucleotides. The ligated cDNA underwent four PCR rounds using SP2 and nested alpha and beta constant-region primers. TCRdb re-analysed the UMI-ligation and nested PCR reads in MiXCR, keeping a single row per CDR3 protein. The sample lists about 150,000 distinct CDR3 sequences; roughly 22% were seen once. Their antigen targets remain unknown. Findings and limits, study-wide: Possibly reflecting memory cells re-expressing CD45RA, a few larger clonotypes occurred in naive repertoires, especially CD8.

Material for sequencing was naive CD4+ T cells from blood. These receptors all come from a human donor in good health.

There are many counts of this clonotype. The chain recombines TRBV6-6 with TRBJ2-7; D might be TRBD1 (5 bases). CDR1 and CDR2 from the germline V gene are MNHNY and SVGAGI (reference sequence). The germline V and J ends were trimmed by 6 bases and 3 bases, with 15 bases remaining between them. The CDR3 is 14 residues long. The DNA for the CDR3 is TGTGCCAGCAGGTCACAGGAATCCTACTACGAGCAGTACTTC. This codes for CASRSQESYYEQYF.

This chain links TRBV11-2 with TRBJ2-2, with TRBD2 matching 10 bases. The J segment lost 4 bases and the V segment lost 4 bases, leaving 21 bases of the junction unmatched. CDR1 is SGHAT, CDR2 FQNNGV, per germline. This CDR3 region has 21 residues. CDR3 loop: CASSYLALAGVLLIGTGELFF. The DNA of the CDR3 is TGTGCCAGCAGCTACCTGGCTCTAGCGGGAGTCCTCTTGATCGGCACCGGGGAGCTGTTTTTT.

The CDR3 here is CASSRRLAGGPTDTQYF. Written as DNA, the CDR3 is TGTGCCAGCAGCCGACGACTAGCGGGAGGACCCACAGATACGCAGTATTTT. This rearrangement joins TRBV14 to TRBJ2-3; TRBD2 agrees at 13 bases. CDR1 is SGHDN, CDR2 FVKESK, per germline. There are 17 residues in the CDR3. The J segment lost 2 bases and the V segment lost 4 bases, leaving 6 bases of the junction unmatched.

Only a few counts were recorded for this clonotype. J is TRBJ2-1 and V is TRBV20-1, with 13 bases matching TRBD2. With 5 bases clipped from V and 8 bases from J, the junction kept 9 bases outside the gene matches. This CDR3 has 15 amino acids. CDR1 is DFQATT and CDR2 is SNEGSKA in the germline V gene (reference sequence). The CDR3 nucleotides read TGCAGTGCTGGGGGCCGGACTAGCGGGAGATATGAGCAGTTCTTC. Its translation: CSAGGRTSGRYEQFF.

This clonotype was detected only once. The CDR3, as DNA: TGTGCCAGCAGTCTCCCGCGTGGCAGAGCAAACACTGAAGCTTTCTTT. It translates to CASSLPRGRANTEAFF. The chain links TRBV28 to TRBJ1-1; no definite D call. Germline assignment: CDR1 MDHEN and CDR2 SYDVKM. The CDR3 runs 16 residues. V lost 5 bases, J lost 2 bases, and 18 bases lay in between.

The rearrangement links TRBV21-1 to TRBJ2-7. TRBV21-1 is a recognized pseudogene. This CDR3 is built from 15 residues. The CDR3 DNA follows: TGTGCCAGCAGCTCAGCGGGTATGCAGCCCTACGAGCAGTACTTC. Protein product: CASSSAGMQPYEQYF.

This clonotype was seen a few times. The J gene is TRBJ2-4, the V gene TRBV6-5; D may be TRBD1 or TRBD2 (7 bases each). The CDR3 totals 14 residues. Germline CDR1 is MNHEY and CDR2 is SVGAGI. Trimming took 2 bases from V and 7 from J, leaving 12 bases between them. CDR3: CASSYLGGGNIQYF. As DNA, the CDR3 is TGTGCCAGCAGTTACCTGGGAGGGGGCAACATTCAGTACTTC.

This clonotype was seen more than once but under ten times. The chain uses TRBV5-4 and TRBJ2-1; D is unresolved. The V end lost 4 bases, the J end lost 6 bases, and 11 bases lay between the germline ends. The CDR3 covers 13 residues. CDR1 is SGHNT and CDR2 is YYREEE in the germline V gene (reference sequence). The CDR3 bases are TGTGCCAGCAGCACCGGACGAGGCAATGAGCAGTTCTTC. It codes for CASSTGRGNEQFF.

This clonotype was detected a few times. The V and J genes are TRBV7-2 and TRBJ2-7; unclear D gene. CDR3 length: 17 residues. Germline V CDR1 and CDR2: SGHTA, FQGNSA. V dropped 2 bases and J dropped 0 bases, with 17 bases sitting between them. CDR3 bases: TGTGCCAGCAGCTTAAGGCAGCACCCCTTAAGCTCCTACGAGCAGTACTTC. Amino acid sequence: CASSLRQHPLSSYEQYF.

The gene calls are TRBV27 and TRBJ1-6; tentative D call: TRBD1 (6 bases). Germline V gene sequence: CDR1 MNHEY, CDR2 SMNVEV (reference sequence). The V and J ends lost 6 bases and 3 bases respectively, with 12 bases between them. CDR3 size: 15 residues. In DNA, the CDR3 is TGTGCCAGCAGGAGGACAGCCTTCTATAATTCACCCCTCCACTTT. Translated: CASRRTAFYNSPLHF.

The chain carries TRBV5-1 and TRBJ1-5, with D perhaps matching TRBD1 (6 bases). CDR3 length: 14 residues. Per germline, CDR1 SGHRS and CDR2 YFSETQ. V lost 3 bases to trimming and J lost 4 bases, with 11 bases between them. CDR3 region: CASSYTGMNQPQHF. For the CDR3, the DNA is TGCGCCAGCAGCTACACAGGGATGAATCAGCCCCAGCATTTT.

The V and J genes are TRBV3-1 and TRBJ1-2; D remains ambiguous. The CDR3 covers 13 residues. V was shortened by 1 base and J by 4 bases, with 7 bases between the two germline ends. Germline CDR1 and CDR2: LGHDT and YNNKEL (reference sequence). CDR3 bases: TGTGCCAGCAGCCAAGGTCTTCTCTATGGCTACACCTTC. Amino acid sequence: CASSQGLLYGYTF.

This clonotype has at least ten counts. As DNA, the CDR3 is TGTGCCAGCAGTTTTCCTTACAGACATAGCAATCAGCCCCAGCATTTT. Translating it yields CASSFPYRHSNQPQHF. The J gene is TRBJ1-5, the V gene TRBV28, with D uncertain. Germline V lookup: CDR1 MDHEN, CDR2 SYDVKM. Trimming stripped 3 bases from V and 0 bases from J, with 12 bases between. This CDR3 contains 16 residues.

This clonotype was detected ten times or more. The chain carries TRBV10-3 and TRBJ1-6; weak D call: TRBD1 (5 bases). V dropped 3 bases and J dropped 9 bases, with 18 bases sitting between them. This CDR3 contains 16 residues. Looked up from germline, CDR1 is ENHRY and CDR2 is SYGVKD. This CDR3 is CAISDTGLPKRSPLHF. For the CDR3, the DNA is TGTGCCATCAGTGACACGGGACTTCCTAAACGTTCACCCCTCCACTTT.

This chain joins TRBV7-2 and TRBJ2-2; D unclear. Germline CDR1 is SGHTA and CDR2 is FQGNSA. The CDR3 loop spans 14 amino acids. The V end was cut by 3 bases, the J end by 1 base, with 6 bases between. This CDR3 reads CASSFLRNTGELFF. As DNA, the CDR3 is TGTGCCAGCAGCTTTCTTCGGAACACCGGGGAGCTGTTTTTT.

This clonotype was observed at least ten times. J is TRBJ2-1 and V is TRBV6-2 or TRBV6-3; 10 bases agree with TRBD2. CDR1 and CDR2 (germline): MNHEY, SVGEGT. The CDR3 is 20 residues long. Trimming took 0 bases from V and 0 from J; bases not matched to a gene: 11. CDR3: CASSYSGLAEPLRSYNEQFF. CDR3 coding DNA: TGTGCCAGCAGTTACTCCGGACTAGCGGAGCCCCTCCGCTCCTACAATGAGCAGTTCTTC.

The chain carries TRBV18 and TRBJ1-5, with D possibly being TRBD1 (5 bases). The germline CDR1 and CDR2 sequences are KGHSH and LQKENI. The CDR3 extends over 13 amino acids. The ends were cut back, 4 bases at V and 5 bases at J, with 9 bases in the middle. The CDR3 reads CASSQTGDQPQHF. Here the CDR3 DNA reads TGTGCCAGCTCACAAACAGGAGATCAGCCCCAGCATTTT.